The clone carrying this TCR beta chain was seen only a few times. What it binds is unknown. The data originate from a study of identical twins. Findings of the study overall: Because invariant MAIT and iNKT cells could be present, zero-insertion analyses could be partly confounded. The more abundant beta clonotypes in cord blood had fewer insertions, and memory repertoires did not show this. Twin-shared out-of-frame alpha sequences were enriched for low generation probability. Beta out-of-frame twin sharing showed a weaker excess.

The CDR3 runs to 16 residues. Trimming shortened V by 3 bases and J by 2 bases, and 16 bases separated the two germline ends. TCRdb reprocessed the 5' RACE reads with MiXCR, giving one entry per CDR3 protein. Counted here are 640,000 or so distinct CDR3 sequences, approximately 6.1% occurring once; the ten biggest clones make up roughly 2%. Material: naive T cells sorted from blood. The clonotype originates from a man in his late teens or twenties in good health. The chain uses TRBV12-3 or TRBV12-4 and TRBJ1-1, with a possible D match to TRBD1 (5 bases). Here the CDR3 reads CASSFGKQAPNTEAFF. CDR3 bases: TGTGCCAGCAGTTTCGGGAAACAGGCTCCCAACACTGAAGCTTTCTTT.